One sample yielded the 27 T cell receptor beta chains listed below, sequenced in a study of CD8 T cells in ankylosing spondylitis. Antigen specificity for these receptors is unknown. TCRdb processed the 5' RACE reads anew with MiXCR; each CDR3 protein has one entry. Of over 600,000 distinct CDR3 sequences in the sample, about 20% were seen once. Study observations and caveats: About 8 highly homologous variants made up a TCR beta motif, and this motif appeared characteristic of ankylosing spondylitis blood.

The source material was blood, either unsorted or a sorted T cell fraction (not recorded which). The receptors stem from a male donor with ankylosing spondylitis.

A few counts support this clonotype. The genes are TRBV20-1 and TRBJ2-7; TRBD2 aligns across 8 bases. Losses at the gene ends were 0 bases for V and 5 bases for J; bases not matched to a gene: 6. The CDR3 has 14 amino acids. The germline CDR1 and CDR2 sequences are DFQATT and SNEGSKA (reference sequence). The CDR3 DNA follows: TGCAGTGCTAGAGACTGGCGGGAGGAGGACGAGCAGTACTTC. This sequence encodes CSARDWREEDEQYF.

A few counts support this clonotype. This CDR3 is CASSQERLVSGELFF. The CDR3 nucleotides are TGCGCCAGCAGCCAAGAGAGACTAGTGAGCGGGGAGCTGTTTTTT. The chain is built from TRBV4-1 and TRBJ2-2; weak D call: TRBD2 (6 bases). The CDR3 is 15 amino acids. CDR1 is MGHRA, CDR2 YSYEKL, per germline. Trimming stripped 0 bases from V and 7 bases from J, with 12 bases between.

The rearrangement uses TRBV20-1 and TRBJ2-3, with D uncertain. The V gene's germline CDR1 is DFQATT and CDR2 SNEGSKA (reference sequence). V lost 1 base and J lost 3, with 5 bases in between. The CDR3 contains 12 residues. This CDR3 is CSARVRTDTQYF. Here the CDR3 DNA reads TGCAGTGCTAGAGTGAGGACAGATACGCAGTATTTT.

There are a few counts of this clonotype. V is TRBV4-1 and J is TRBJ2-7; 7 nucleotides align to TRBD1. The CDR3 contains 16 residues. Per germline, CDR1 MGHRA and CDR2 YSYEKL. J was trimmed by 2 bases and V by 1 base; bases with no gene match: 8. CDR3 loop: CASSQAGIGGPYEQYF. The CDR3 DNA reads TGCGCCAGCAGCCAAGCGGGTATAGGGGGCCCCTACGAGCAGTACTTC.

The chain combines TRBV2 with TRBJ2-2; D call uncertain. Germline V lookup: CDR1 SNHLY, CDR2 FYNNEI. The CDR3 is 16 amino acids. V lost 3 bases, J lost 6 bases, and 17 bases lay in between. The DNA for the CDR3 is TGTGCCAGCAGTGATTTAGAAACGGGTTTGTCCGGGGAGCTGTTTTTT. Its protein product is CASSDLETGLSGELFF.

This clonotype was seen only a few times. This chain's CDR3 is CSPAGTGGTGTEAFF. The CDR3 nucleotides are TGCAGCCCTGCCGGGACAGGGGGCACGGGCACTGAAGCTTTCTTT. The chain couples TRBV20-1 to TRBJ1-1; 12 positions match TRBD1. CDR1 and CDR2 from the germline V gene are DFQATT and SNEGSKA (reference sequence). The CDR3 is 15 residues long.

The chain has TRBV12-3 or TRBV12-4 and TRBJ2-1; a possible D gene is TRBD2 (6 bases). CDR3 length: 15 amino acids. Trimming took 3 bases from V and 1 from J, leaving 10 bases between them. CDR3 nucleotides: TGTGCCAGCAGTTTTGGAGGGGAGTCCTACAATGAGCAGTTCTTC. Translation gives CASSFGGESYNEQFF.

Many counts were recorded for this clonotype. The CDR3 DNA sequence: TGTGCCAGCAGCCAAGGGGATACGCAGTATTTT. It is translated as CASSQGDTQYF. The chain uses TRBV12-3 or TRBV12-4 and TRBJ2-3; D unresolved. There are 11 residues in the CDR3. V was shortened by 6 bases and J by 6 bases, with 7 bases between the two germline ends.

This clonotype has just a few counts. V gene TRBV19 combines with J gene TRBJ2-6; D call uncertain. The V gene lost 5 bases and the J gene lost 1 base, with 15 bases spanning the gap. The germline V gene has CDR1 LNHDA and CDR2 SQIVND (reference sequence). CDR3 length: 17 residues. The CDR3 nucleotides read TGTGCCAGTAGTCCCTCCCTCGGTTCGTCTGGGGCCAACGTCCTGACTTTC. Encoded protein: CASSPSLGSSGANVLTF.

This clonotype was counted between two and nine times. The chain is built from TRBV10-3 and TRBJ2-7, with TRBD2 matching over 13 bases. The CDR3 is made up of 15 amino acids. V dropped 4 bases and J dropped 6; count of bases not matched to a gene: 6. Germline assignment: CDR1 ENHRY and CDR2 SYGVKD. The CDR3 sequence is CAISGGLAGSLEQYF. DNA for the CDR3: TGTGCCATCAGTGGGGGACTAGCGGGATCTCTCGAGCAGTACTTC.

This clonotype was counted ten times or more. The CDR3 loop reads CASSLAGQGSLGQYF. The CDR3 region has the DNA TGTGCCAGCAGCTTAGCGGGACAGGGATCTCTAGGGCAGTATTTT. The rearrangement uses TRBV13 and TRBJ2-3; 9 bases are shared with TRBD1. Unmatched junction bases numbered 10, after V lost 1 base and J lost 11 bases. The CDR3 consists of 15 residues. CDR1 PRHDT and CDR2 FYEKMQ come from the germline V gene (reference sequence).

This clonotype was observed many times. The rearrangement links TRBV7-9 to TRBJ2-7; the D is unclear. Per germline, CDR1 SEHNR and CDR2 FQNEAQ (reference sequence). This CDR3 has 13 amino acids. V was shortened by 0 bases and J by 4 bases, with 7 bases between the two germline ends. Here the CDR3 DNA reads TGTGCCAGCAGCTTAGCGCCGGGTTACGAGCAGTACTTC. Its protein product is CASSLAPGYEQYF.

The chain uses TRBV10-3 and TRBJ2-7, with D perhaps matching TRBD1 (5 bases). V gave up 2 bases and J gave up 3 bases, with 11 bases separating them. Germline V CDR1 and CDR2: ENHRY, SYGVKD. The CDR3 runs to 14 residues. CDR3 region: CAISEAGLYYEQYF. The CDR3, as DNA: TGTGCCATCAGTGAGGCAGGGTTATACTACGAGCAGTACTTC.

This chain links TRBV7-2 with TRBJ2-2, with D perhaps TRBD2 (5 bases). V shed 1 base and J shed 3 bases, with 9 bases lying between them. The CDR3 consists of 15 residues. The germline V gene encodes CDR1 SGHTA and CDR2 FQGNSA. The CDR3: CASSLDEGYTGELFF. CDR3 in DNA: TGTGCCAGCAGCTTAGATGAGGGCTACACCGGGGAGCTGTTTTTT.

The chain combines TRBV6-5 with TRBJ1-5; D unclear. This CDR3 comprises 14 residues. Germline CDR1 is MNHEY and CDR2 is SVGAGI. Trimming left V 0 bases short and J 7 bases short, with 10 bases between. The CDR3 reads CASSYSMGTQPQHF. Written as DNA, the CDR3 is TGTGCCAGCAGTTACTCGATGGGAACACAGCCCCAGCATTTT.

The sample holds a few counts of this clonotype. The CDR3 end shows no conserved phenylalanine or tryptophan, and so a read error is likely. The limits of the CDR3 on the DNA are not certain, so only TCRdb's listed CDR3 is given. The chain carries TRBV6-1 and TRBJ1-2. The CDR3 sequence runs 10 residues, both termini included. CDR1 is MNHNS, CDR2 SASEGT, per germline. CDR3 sequence: CASRGSFLYT.

This clonotype was seen many times. The genes are TRBV27 and TRBJ2-1; TRBD2 matches at 9 bases. Germline V CDR1 and CDR2: MNHEY, SMNVEV (reference sequence). Trimming at V came to 1 base and at J to 5 bases, leaving 9 bases not matched to a gene. This CDR3 region has 17 residues. CDR3 sequence: CASSLFPPSGVDNEQFF. CDR3 DNA sequence: TGTGCCAGCAGTTTATTCCCCCCTAGCGGGGTAGACAATGAGCAGTTCTTC.

This chain joins TRBV5-1 and TRBJ1-2, with D possibly being TRBD1 (6 bases). The CDR3 consists of 14 residues. Trimming took off 5 bases at V and 0 bases at J, with 11 bases between the two ends. Germline CDR1 and CDR2: SGHRS and YFSETQ. The CDR3 is CASRTGTTNYGYTF. For the CDR3, the DNA is TGCGCCAGCAGGACCGGGACAACTAACTATGGCTACACCTTC.

In its sample, this clonotype was seen a few times. This chain uses TRBV7-9 with TRBJ2-2, with D possibly being TRBD1 or TRBD2 (5 bases each). CDR1 is SEHNR, CDR2 FQNEAQ, per germline (reference sequence). Between the trimmed V and J ends, which lost 6 bases and 0 bases, there was a span of 14 bases. This CDR3 contains 16 residues. The DNA of the CDR3 is TGTGCCAGCAGTCCATTGATGGGACCGAACACCGGGGAGCTGTTTTTT. This translates into CASSPLMGPNTGELFF.

This clonotype was seen more than once but under ten times. The chain recombines TRBV10-3 with TRBJ1-2, with TRBD1 identical over 10 bases. The CDR3 is made up of 13 amino acids. Losses at the gene ends were 4 bases for V and 8 bases for J; bases not matched to a gene: 4. The V gene's germline CDR1 is ENHRY and CDR2 SYGVKD. CDR3 coding DNA: TGTGCCATCAGTGCGGGACAGGGGTCCGGCTACACCTTC. Residues: CAISAGQGSGYTF.

This clonotype has just a few counts. This chain links TRBV11-2 with TRBJ2-7; 16 positions match TRBD2. The V gene end was trimmed by 0 bases and the J gene end by 3 bases; junction bases not matched to a gene: 8. Germline V gene lookup returns CDR1 SGHAT and CDR2 FQNNGV. This CDR3 has 19 residues. CDR3 sequence (DNA): TGTGCCAGCAGCTTAGACCTCCAGGGACTAGCGGGAGGGCACTACGAGCAGTACTTC. It encodes CASSLDLQGLAGGHYEQYF. Complete variable domain (other parts from reference TRBV11-2 and TRBJ2-7): EAGVAQSPRYKIIEKRQSVAFWCNPISGHATLYWYQQILGQGPKLLIQFQNNGVVDDSQLPKDRFSAERLKGVDSTLKIQPAKLEDSAVYLCASSLDLQGLAGGHYEQYFGPGTRLTVT.

In its sample, this clonotype was seen a few times. V gene TRBV29-1 combines with J gene TRBJ2-7; TRBD2 agrees at 8 bases. Germline assignment: CDR1 SQVTM and CDR2 ANQGSEA. J lost 4 bases, V lost 3 bases, and 11 bases had no gene match. This CDR3 is 15 amino acids long. In DNA form, the CDR3 reads TGCAGCGTTGAGGTAGCCAGCGGGAGTCAGTACGAGCAGTACTTC. Protein sequence: CSVEVASGSQYEQYF.

The chain carries TRBV6-1 and TRBJ1-1, with D unclear. The CDR3 extends over 13 amino acids. Germline CDR1 and CDR2: MNHNS and SASEGT. The V end lost 5 bases, the J end lost 3 bases, and 10 bases lay between the germline ends. CDR3 sequence: CASSPSRYTEAFF. In DNA form, the CDR3 reads TGTGCCAGCAGTCCTAGCAGGTACACTGAAGCTTTCTTT.

This clonotype has only a few counts. The CDR3 DNA reads TGTGGGGGGATAGAGACCCAGTACTTC. The encoded protein is CGGIETQYF. The chain links TRBV7-2 to TRBJ2-5; D may be TRBD1 or TRBD2 (5 bases each). There are 9 residues in the CDR3. The germline V gene has CDR1 SGHTA and CDR2 FQGNSA.

Only one count was recorded for this clonotype. This chain links TRBV6-6 with TRBJ1-1; D is unclear. CDR1 and CDR2 (germline): MNHNY, SVGAGI (reference sequence). V lost 2 bases, J lost 4 bases, and 8 bases lay in between. The CDR3 contains 13 residues. The chain's CDR3 is CASSYVRATEAFF. The CDR3, as DNA: TGTGCCAGCAGTTACGTGCGGGCCACTGAAGCTTTCTTT.

This clonotype was detected only a few times. The chain joins TRBV28 to TRBJ2-3; tentative D call: TRBD2 (7 bases). This CDR3 comprises 15 residues. V was shortened by 6 bases and J by 7 bases, with 20 bases between the two germline ends. In germline, CDR1 is MDHEN, CDR2 SYDVKM. CDR3 nucleotides: TGTGCCAGCAGGACAACGGGGGGCCCCTCCCATACGCAGTATTTT. Translating it yields CASRTTGGPSHTQYF.

This clonotype was detected only a few times. The gene calls are TRBV10-2 and TRBJ2-5, with TRBD2 identical over 14 bases. Germline assignment: CDR1 WSHSY and CDR2 SAAADI. J gave up 5 bases and V 2 bases, and 7 bases lay outside the gene matches. This CDR3 region has 17 residues. Written as DNA, the CDR3 is TGCGCCAGCAGTGAGGGGGGGGGGACTAGCGGGAGCGAGACCCAGTACTTC. It specifies CASSEGGGTSGSETQYF.